The entry below describes one TCR beta chain. What it binds is not known. These data belong to a study of T cell responses to AZD1222 COVID-19 vaccine. Study-wide findings and caveats: Once two AZD1222 doses were given, Spike-specific TCR breadth and depth went up. Seropositive at baseline were only 5 or 6 AZD1222 recipients. White British people made up most donors, females outnumbered males, and clonal diversity was possibly underestimated.

TCRdb keeps only in-frame clones here, not all; method: immunoSEQ multiplex PCR. Of 150,000 to 200,000 clones in the sample, 90% were seen once. Germline loops: CDR1 SGHTA, CDR2 FQGNSA. V lost 5 bases, J lost 1 base, and 13 bases stayed unmatched. The CDR3 is made up of 18 amino acids. The chain is built from TRBV7-2 and TRBJ2-1; 8 nucleotides agree with TRBD2. This sequence originates from an adult who received the AZD1222 COVID-19 vaccine. The sample consisted of peripheral blood, taken 28 days after the second AZD1222 dose. The CDR3 DNA is TGTGCCAGCAGCCCCCAGGGGCTAGCGGGCCTATCCTACAATGAGCAGTTCTTC. Residues: CASSPQGLAGLSYNEQFF.